This T cell receptor beta chain emerged from a study of a mutant IDH1 vaccine in newly diagnosed glioma (dated by TCRdb to the early 2020s). About the investigation overall: The roughly 33 treated patients were approximately 62% male and roughly 40% female, with a mean age of around 40 years. Six visits were used for peripheral blood collection: V03 (baseline), V05, V07, V10, V12 and V13. Before enrollment, patients had received standard therapy of radiotherapy alone, temozolomide alone, or radiochemotherapy with temozolomide; most received the combination. For exploratory analyses, around 23 treated patients had longitudinal TCRB deep sequencing done wherever samples were available. Beyond this particular receptor, the publication reports: Selection of PBMC samples for TCRB deep sequencing was based on availability. Immune responses induced by the vaccine were seen in approximately 93% of patients across multiple MHC alleles. The authors stated that sample limitations prevented analyses of patient blood samples from being reproduced. Pseudoprogression appeared unrelated to alterations in the top peripheral T cell clonotypes detected by TCRB sequencing.

In the paper's terms, the time point label means: baseline, week 1 (first vaccination visit). What the treatment or condition label conveys for this sample: pre-vaccination baseline after standard-of-care therapy. The donors had newly diagnosed IDH1-mutant astrocytomas of WHO grade 3 or 4 that showed loss of nuclear ATRX. The samples were drawn from NOA16, a multicentre, single-arm, open-label phase I trial in Germany that tested a mutant IDH1 peptide vaccine in humans for the first time. Visit V03 blood draws served as the baseline sample for immunogenicity testing. Genomic DNA for TCRB sequencing was extracted from EDTA blood using the DNeasy Blood and Tissue Kit. As regards this clone: No cognate antigen has been identified for it. No base-level quality is on record; no much larger clone is a single base apart.

The library was generated by the immunoSEQ multiplex PCR assay. Rearranged TCR beta chain sequences were amplified using the hsTCRB Kit according to the manufacturer's protocol. An Illumina MiSeq was used to sequence the TCRB libraries. The study's processing was this. The kit vendor's proprietary platform handled demultiplexing, trimming and gene mapping. TCRdb retrieved this table from immuneACCESS and kept in-frame rearrangements only. Not all clones are present; in checked studies, unresolved V genes account for under half, and no reason is known for the remainder. V and J calls and clone size come straight from that table; D and trimming were deduced from the DNA. This sample holds about 51,000 clones; roughly 80% were observed only once. 1.8% of the sample rests with the top ten. This sequence was found in a woman aged 40-49 years with glioma. The input for sequencing was PBMCs, taken from a glioma patient treated with radiotherapy, temozolomide or both.

The CDR3 amino acid sequence is: CAISGSGFGYTF. The DNA sequence reads TGTGCCATCAGTGGATCAGGGTTCGGCTACACCTTC. This chain joins TRBV10-3 to TRBJ1-2, with TRBD1 tentatively as D gene (5 bases match). From the germline V gene, CDR1 is ENHRY and CDR2 is SYGVKD. Including cysteine and phenylalanine, the CDR3 has 12 amino acids. Only the CDR3 DNA stays, 36 bases, in frame from base 1. Trimming takes 4 bases from V and 8 bases from J, and the germline ends sit 11 bases apart.